Listed below are T cell receptor beta chains from one sample, sequenced in a study of T cells in Graves' hyperthyroidism and ophthalmopathy. One entry per CDR3 protein results from TCRdb running MiXCR on the multiplex PCR reads. The sample shows hundreds of thousands of distinct CDR3 sequences, almost 25% of them seen only once. The specimen was blood. The receptors come from a middle-aged woman with Graves' ophthalmopathy. CDR3s include the opening cysteine and the closing phenylalanine or tryptophan. Fields, in order: V gene, clone size, J gene, D gene, CDR3 DNA, CDR3 protein. The D gene is left open where the match is weak. Some rows mark clone size as missing; the rest say once, few, many or name a class of expanded clone.

v_gene: TRBV3-1; abundance: many; j_gene: TRBJ2-7; d_gene: TRBD2; CDR3nt: TGTGCCAGCAGCCAAGATTCGACTAGCGGACACTACGAGCAGTACTTC; CDR3aa: CASSQDSTSGHYEQYF
v_gene: TRBV20-1; abundance: -; j_gene: TRBJ1-5; d_gene: -; CDR3nt: TGCAGTGCTAGCATCGGCAATCAGCCCCAGCATTTT; CDR3aa: CSASIGNQPQHF
v_gene: TRBV29-1; abundance: many; j_gene: TRBJ2-2; d_gene: -; CDR3nt: TGCAGCGTTGGCGGCACCGGGGAGCTGTTTTTT; CDR3aa: CSVGGTGELFF
v_gene: TRBV29-1; abundance: many; j_gene: TRBJ2-6; d_gene: -; CDR3nt: TGCAGCGTTGGCGGTCAGAGCTCTGGGGCCAACGTCCTGACTTTC; CDR3aa: CSVGGQSSGANVLTF
v_gene: TRBV12-3/TRBV12-4; abundance: -; j_gene: TRBJ2-5; d_gene: TRBD1; CDR3nt: TGTGCCAGCAGTTTTACCGGACAGGGAAAGACCCAGTACTTC; CDR3aa: CASSFTGQGKTQYF
v_gene: TRBV5-8; abundance: many; j_gene: TRBJ1-5; d_gene: -; CDR3nt: TGTGCCAGCAGCTTGTTATCGGCGGTTAATCAGCCCCAGCATTTT; CDR3aa: CASSLLSAVNQPQHF
v_gene: TRBV18; abundance: once; j_gene: TRBJ2-5; d_gene: -; CDR3nt: TGTGCCAGCTCTTCCCCCTCGTCGACCCAGTACTTC; CDR3aa: CASSSPSSTQYF
v_gene: TRBV4-1; abundance: many; j_gene: TRBJ1-6; d_gene: -; CDR3nt: TGCGCCAGCAGCCAAGATCGGATTTCACCCCTCCACTTT; CDR3aa: CASSQDRISPLHF
v_gene: TRBV2; abundance: many; j_gene: TRBJ2-7; d_gene: -; CDR3nt: TGTGCCAGCAACAGGGATAGTTACGAACAGTACTTC; CDR3aa: CASNRDSYEQYF
v_gene: TRBV15; abundance: many; j_gene: TRBJ2-5; d_gene: -; CDR3nt: TGTGCCACCAGCAGAGATCAAGGACCCTCGAGGGAGACCCAGTACTTC; CDR3aa: CATSRDQGPSRETQYF
v_gene: TRBV12-5; abundance: -; j_gene: TRBJ1-1; d_gene: -; CDR3nt: TGTGCTAGTGGTTTGGAGGGGTTACACGCTTTCTTT; CDR3aa: CASGLEGLHAFF
v_gene: TRBV12-3/TRBV12-4; abundance: many; j_gene: TRBJ2-7; d_gene: TRBD2; CDR3nt: TGTGCCAGCAGTTTAAGGACTAGCGGGAGGGGCGAGCAGTACTTC; CDR3aa: CASSLRTSGRGEQYF
v_gene: TRBV20-1; abundance: few; j_gene: TRBJ1-1; d_gene: -; CDR3nt: TGCAGTGCTAGCTGGTACAGGGAAGAGGCCATGAACACTGAAGCTTTCTTT; CDR3aa: CSASWYREEAMNTEAFF
v_gene: TRBV19; abundance: many; j_gene: TRBJ2-2; d_gene: TRBD2; CDR3nt: TGTGCCAGTAGTTCGCCAGCGGGAGGGGTTCCCGGGGAGCTGTTTTTT; CDR3aa: CASSSPAGGVPGELFF
v_gene: TRBV5-1; abundance: many; j_gene: TRBJ1-2; d_gene: TRBD1; CDR3nt: TGCGCCAGCAGCCGAATCTCACAGGGGGCGGACTATGGCTACACCTTC; CDR3aa: CASSRISQGADYGYTF
v_gene: TRBV12-3/TRBV12-4; abundance: -; j_gene: TRBJ1-2; d_gene: -; CDR3nt: TGTGCCAGCAGCCCCCCCGGGGAAGTAGGAGGCTACACCTTC; CDR3aa: CASSPPGEVGGYTF
v_gene: TRBV7-8; abundance: -; j_gene: TRBJ2-7; d_gene: -; CDR3nt: TGTGCCAGCAGTCGGACAGCGCAGAAATACGAGCAGTACTTC; CDR3aa: CASSRTAQKYEQYF
v_gene: TRBV11-1; abundance: -; j_gene: TRBJ2-7; d_gene: TRBD2; CDR3nt: TGTGCCATCAGTTCACCCGGGACTAGCGGGTCCTACGAGCAGTACTTC; CDR3aa: CAISSPGTSGSYEQYF
v_gene: TRBV6-1; abundance: few; j_gene: TRBJ1-1; d_gene: TRBD1; CDR3nt: TGTGCCAGCACAGGGACAGGGTCTAACACTGAAGCTTTCTTT; CDR3aa: CASTGTGSNTEAFF
v_gene: TRBV3-1; abundance: -; j_gene: TRBJ1-3; d_gene: -; CDR3nt: TGTGCCAGCAGCCAAAGTTTGCTGAACACCATATATTTT; CDR3aa: CASSQSLLNTIYF
v_gene: TRBV28; abundance: many; j_gene: TRBJ2-5; d_gene: -; CDR3nt: TGTGCCAGCAGTCCCTCCAAGGACCGTCTGGGATGGGAGACCCAGTACTTC; CDR3aa: CASSPSKDRLGWETQYF
v_gene: TRBV6-1; abundance: few; j_gene: TRBJ1-1; d_gene: TRBD1; CDR3nt: TGTGCCGGAAACAGGGGTAGGGGCACTGAAGCTTTCTTT; CDR3aa: CAGNRGRGTEAFF
v_gene: TRBV9; abundance: many; j_gene: TRBJ2-2; d_gene: TRBD1; CDR3nt: TGTGCCAGCAGCGTCCAGGGGGACACCGGGGAGCTGTTTTTT; CDR3aa: CASSVQGDTGELFF
v_gene: TRBV2; abundance: few; j_gene: TRBJ2-5; d_gene: TRBD2; CDR3nt: TGTGCCAGCAACCCGGGAGGGTTCCAAGAGACCCAGTACTTC; CDR3aa: CASNPGGFQETQYF
v_gene: TRBV12-3/TRBV12-4; abundance: -; j_gene: TRBJ1-2; d_gene: TRBD1; CDR3nt: TGTGCCAGCAGTTACCGGGACAGGGTCGAAGCTAACTATGGCTACACCTTC; CDR3aa: CASSYRDRVEANYGYTF